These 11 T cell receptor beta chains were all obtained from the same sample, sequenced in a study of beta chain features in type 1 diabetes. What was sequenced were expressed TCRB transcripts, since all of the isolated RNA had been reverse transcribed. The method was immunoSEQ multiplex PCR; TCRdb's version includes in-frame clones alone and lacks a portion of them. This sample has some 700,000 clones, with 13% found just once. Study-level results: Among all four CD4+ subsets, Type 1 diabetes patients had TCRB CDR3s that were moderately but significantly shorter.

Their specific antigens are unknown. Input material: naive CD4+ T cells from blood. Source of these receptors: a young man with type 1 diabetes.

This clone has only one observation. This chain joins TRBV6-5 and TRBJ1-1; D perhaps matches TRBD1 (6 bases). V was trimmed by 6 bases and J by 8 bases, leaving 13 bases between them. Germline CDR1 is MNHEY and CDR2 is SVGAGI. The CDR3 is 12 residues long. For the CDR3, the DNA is TGTGCCAGCAGGTACCCAGGGACAGAAGCTTTCTTT. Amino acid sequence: CASRYPGTEAFF.

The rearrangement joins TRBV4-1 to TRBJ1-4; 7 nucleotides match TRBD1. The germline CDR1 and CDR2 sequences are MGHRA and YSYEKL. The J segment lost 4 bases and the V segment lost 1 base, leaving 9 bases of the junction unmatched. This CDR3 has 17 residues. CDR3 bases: TGCGCCAGCAGCCAAGTGCCCAGAAGACAGGGTAATGAAAAACTGTTTTTT. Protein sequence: CASSQVPRRQGNEKLFF.

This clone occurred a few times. The CDR3 loop is CASSDGTANEQFF. The DNA for the CDR3 is TGTGCCAGCAGTGATGGGACAGCCAATGAGCAGTTCTTC. The chain is built from TRBV25-1 and TRBJ2-1, with 7 positions matching TRBD1. The germline V gene encodes CDR1 MGHDK and CDR2 SYGVNS. CDR3 size: 13 residues. Unmatched junction bases numbered 2, after V lost 3 bases and J lost 6 bases.

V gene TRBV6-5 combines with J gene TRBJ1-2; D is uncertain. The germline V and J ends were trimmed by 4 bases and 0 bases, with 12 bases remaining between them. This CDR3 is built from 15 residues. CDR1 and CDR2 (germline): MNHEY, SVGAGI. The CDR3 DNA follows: TGTGCCAGCAGTTCCTCAAGCACGTCTAACTATGGCTACACCTTC. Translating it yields CASSSSSTSNYGYTF.

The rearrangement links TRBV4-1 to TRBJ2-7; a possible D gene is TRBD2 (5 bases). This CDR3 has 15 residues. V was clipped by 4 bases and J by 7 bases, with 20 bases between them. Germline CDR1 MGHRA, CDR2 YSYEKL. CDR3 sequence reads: CASSPEQRPTGEQYF. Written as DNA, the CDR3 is TGCGCCAGCAGCCCCGAGCAGCGGCCTACGGGGGAGCAGTACTTC.

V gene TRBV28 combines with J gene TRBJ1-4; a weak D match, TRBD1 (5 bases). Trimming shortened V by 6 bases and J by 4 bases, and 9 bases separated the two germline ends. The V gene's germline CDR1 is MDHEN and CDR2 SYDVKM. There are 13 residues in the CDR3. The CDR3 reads CASRQAVNEKLFF. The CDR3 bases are TGTGCCAGCAGACAGGCCGTTAATGAAAAACTGTTTTTT.

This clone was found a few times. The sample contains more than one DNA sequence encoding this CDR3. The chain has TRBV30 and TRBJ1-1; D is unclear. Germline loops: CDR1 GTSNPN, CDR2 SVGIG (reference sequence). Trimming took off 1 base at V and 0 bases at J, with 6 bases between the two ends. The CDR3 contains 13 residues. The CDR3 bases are TGTGCCTGGAGTGGCGATATGAACACTGAAGCTTTCTTT. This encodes CAWSGDMNTEAFF.

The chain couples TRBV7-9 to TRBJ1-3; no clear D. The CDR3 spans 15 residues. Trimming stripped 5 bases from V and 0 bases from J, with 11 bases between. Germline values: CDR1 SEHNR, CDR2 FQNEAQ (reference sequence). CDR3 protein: CASSRDGGSGNTIYF. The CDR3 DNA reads TGTGCCAGCAGCCGAGACGGAGGCTCTGGAAACACCATATATTTT.

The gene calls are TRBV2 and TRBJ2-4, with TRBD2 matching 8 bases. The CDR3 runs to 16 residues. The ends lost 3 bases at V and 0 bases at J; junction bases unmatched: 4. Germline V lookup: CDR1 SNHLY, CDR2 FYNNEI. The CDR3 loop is CASSDAGGLAKNIQYF. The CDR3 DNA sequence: TGTGCCAGCAGTGATGCGGGGGGACTAGCCAAAAACATTCAGTACTTC.

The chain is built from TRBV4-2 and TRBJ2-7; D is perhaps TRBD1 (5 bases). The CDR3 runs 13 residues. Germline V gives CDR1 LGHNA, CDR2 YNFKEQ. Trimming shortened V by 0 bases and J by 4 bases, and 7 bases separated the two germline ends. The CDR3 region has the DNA TGTGCCAGCAGCCAAGAAAGGGGTTACGAGCAGTACTTC. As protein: CASSQERGYEQYF.

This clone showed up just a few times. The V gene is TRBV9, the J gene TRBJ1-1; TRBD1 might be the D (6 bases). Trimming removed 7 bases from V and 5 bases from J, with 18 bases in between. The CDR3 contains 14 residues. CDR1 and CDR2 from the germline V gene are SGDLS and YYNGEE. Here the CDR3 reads CASRSGGPETEAFF. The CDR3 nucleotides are TGTGCCAGCCGATCCGGGGGCCCTGAGACTGAAGCTTTCTTT.